A selection of T cell receptor beta chains follows, all from one sample in a study of T cell repertoires in cytomegalovirus infection. From the reads, TCRdb called clonotypes with MiXCR, one entry per CDR3 protein. Of 250,000 or so distinct CDR3 sequences listed, approximately 17% are singletons. Material for sequencing was CD8+ T cells from PBMCs. The receptors stem from a human donor in good health (CMV status not recorded). Some clones in this sample may be carry-over from other donors' samples. CDR3s include the opening cysteine and the closing phenylalanine or tryptophan. The D gene is left open where the match is weak. Some rows have no size entry. The others give once, few or many, or a class for an expanded clone.

v_gene	abundance	j_gene	d_gene	CDR3aa	CDR3nt
TRBV12-3/TRBV12-4	many	TRBJ1-1	.	CASSLGPTEAFF	TGTGCCAGCAGTTTAGGACCCACTGAAGCTTTCTTT
TRBV29-1	.	TRBJ2-1	.	CSVERRVDEQFF	TGCAGCGTTGAACGTAGGGTGGATGAGCAGTTCTTC
TRBV6-2/TRBV6-3	.	TRBJ1-1	.	CAITRGSTTEAFF	TGTGCCATCACCCGGGGATCAACCACTGAAGCTTTCTTT
TRBV28	many	TRBJ1-1	TRBD1	CASSLFVGGGGDSSNTEAFF	TGTGCCAGCAGTTTATTTGTAGGAGGGGGCGGGGACAGCTCAAACACTGAAGCTTTCTTT
TRBV29-1	.	TRBJ2-5	.	CSSVGAKYQETQYF	TGCAGCAGTGTGGGAGCCAAGTACCAAGAGACCCAGTACTTC
TRBV7-2	many	TRBJ2-3	TRBD2	CASSLNWWTSGSTDTQYF	TGTGCCAGCAGCTTGAATTGGTGGACTAGCGGTAGCACAGATACGCAGTATTTT
TRBV20-1	many	TRBJ1-6	.	CSATTQGRYSPLHF	TGCAGTGCTACCACACAGGGTAGATATTCACCCCTCCACTTT
TRBV24-1	.	TRBJ2-7	TRBD1	CATSFWTRTGRPYEQYF	TGTGCCACCAGTTTCTGGACTCGGACAGGGAGACCCTACGAGCAGTACTTC
TRBV11-2	.	TRBJ2-1	TRBD1	CASSLSSGTGNEISYNEQFF	TGTGCCAGCAGCCTATCGTCCGGGACAGGAAATGAAATCTCCTACAATGAGCAGTTCTTC
TRBV6-1	few	TRBJ1-6	.	CASSETPRVQSPLHF	TGTGCCAGCAGTGAAACACCCAGGGTGCAGTCACCCCTCCACTTT
TRBV7-8	many	TRBJ2-7	.	CASSLAQDNRPHNYEQYF	TGTGCCAGCAGCTTAGCACAGGACAATCGACCCCATAACTACGAGCAGTACTTC
TRBV4-3	few	TRBJ2-1	TRBD1	CASSRGQGAYNEQFF	TGCGCCAGCAGCCGCGGACAGGGCGCCTACAATGAGCAGTTCTTC